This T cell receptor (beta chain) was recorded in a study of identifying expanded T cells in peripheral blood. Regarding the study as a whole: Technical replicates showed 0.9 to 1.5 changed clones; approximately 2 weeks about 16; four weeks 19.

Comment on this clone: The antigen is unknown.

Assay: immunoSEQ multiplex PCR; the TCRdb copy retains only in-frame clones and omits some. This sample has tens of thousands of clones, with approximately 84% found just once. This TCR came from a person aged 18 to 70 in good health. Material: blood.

CDR3 bases: TGTGCCAGCAGCTTACTTGCCGGGGGCCTCGGACTAGCGGGAGGTCGCACCGGGGAGCTGTTTTTT. Its protein product is CASSLLAGGLGLAGGRTGELFF. This chain connects TRBV7-6 to TRBJ2-2; 14 nucleotides match TRBD2. Trimming cost V 2 bases and J 4 bases; bases outside gene matches: 18. CDR1 is SGHVS and CDR2 is FNYEAQ in the germline V gene. The CDR3 consists of 22 residues.